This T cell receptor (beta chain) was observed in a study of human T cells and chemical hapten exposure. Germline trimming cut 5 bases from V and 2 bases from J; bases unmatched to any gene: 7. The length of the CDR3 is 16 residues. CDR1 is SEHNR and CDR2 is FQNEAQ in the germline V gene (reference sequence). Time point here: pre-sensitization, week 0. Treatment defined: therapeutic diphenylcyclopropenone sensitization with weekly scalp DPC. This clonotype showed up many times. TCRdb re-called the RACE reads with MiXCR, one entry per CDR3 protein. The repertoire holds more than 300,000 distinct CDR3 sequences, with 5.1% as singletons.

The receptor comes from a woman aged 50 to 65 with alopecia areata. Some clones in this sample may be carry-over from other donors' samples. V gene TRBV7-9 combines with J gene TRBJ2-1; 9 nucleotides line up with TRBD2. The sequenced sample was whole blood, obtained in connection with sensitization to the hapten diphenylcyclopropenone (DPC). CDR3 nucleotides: TGTGCCAGCAGCATCCTGACTAGCGGCCCCTACAATGAGCAGTTCTTC. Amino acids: CASSILTSGPYNEQFF. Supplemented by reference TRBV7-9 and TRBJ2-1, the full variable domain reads DTGVSQNPRHKITKRGQNVTFRCDPISEHNRLYWYRQTLGQGPEFLTYFQNEAQLEKSRLLSDRFSAERPKGSFSTLEIQRTEQGDSAMYLCASSILTSGPYNEQFFGPGTRLTVL.